This T cell receptor (beta chain) was found in a study of blood T cell repertoires in COVID-19. Across the study: PBMCs, B-cell-depleted T cells, or T cells were the source of the cDNA or gDNA that made up the material.

Cohorts were determined from participant-reported clinical history. The study counted Cohort 3 donors as recovered given two negative PCRs, clearance, or symptom resolution. Authors' methods: Using reference gene primer amplification, nucleated cell counts were estimated. Repertoires were generated with immunoSEQ multiplex PCR, while TCRdb's copy carries only in-frame clones and drops some. V and J calls and clone size come straight from that table; D and trimming were deduced from the DNA. The sample holds around 400,000 clones, roughly 91% seen once. Trimming cost V 4 bases and J 1 base; bases outside gene matches: 4. In germline, CDR1 is SGHNT, CDR2 YYREEE (reference sequence). This CDR3 region has 15 residues.

The sequence came from a woman aged 25 to 39 who had recovered from COVID-19. This chain uses TRBV5-4 with TRBJ2-1, with 8 bases aligning to TRBD1. Sequencing used PBMCs or T cells enriched from blood (not recorded which). The CDR3 DNA sequence: TGTGCCAGCAGCCGCCAGGGGGCTTCCTACAATGAGCAGTTCTTC. Amino acid sequence: CASSRQGASYNEQFF.